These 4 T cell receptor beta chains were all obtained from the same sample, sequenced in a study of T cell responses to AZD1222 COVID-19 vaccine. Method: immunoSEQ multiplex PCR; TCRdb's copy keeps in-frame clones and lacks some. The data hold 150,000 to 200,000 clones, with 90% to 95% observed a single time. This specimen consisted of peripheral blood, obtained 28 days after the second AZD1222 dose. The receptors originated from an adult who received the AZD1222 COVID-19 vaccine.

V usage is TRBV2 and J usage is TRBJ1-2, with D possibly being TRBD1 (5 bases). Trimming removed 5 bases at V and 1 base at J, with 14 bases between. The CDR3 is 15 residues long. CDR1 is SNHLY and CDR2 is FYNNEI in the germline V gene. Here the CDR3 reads CASSSQGWDNYGYTF. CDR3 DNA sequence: TGTGCCAGCAGTTCGCAGGGTTGGGATAACTATGGCTACACCTTC.

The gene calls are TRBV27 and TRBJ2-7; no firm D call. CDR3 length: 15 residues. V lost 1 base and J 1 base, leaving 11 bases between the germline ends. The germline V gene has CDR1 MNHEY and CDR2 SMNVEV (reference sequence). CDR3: CASSLLGGISYEQYF. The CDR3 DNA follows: TGTGCCAGCAGTTTATTAGGTGGGATTTCCTACGAGCAGTACTTC.

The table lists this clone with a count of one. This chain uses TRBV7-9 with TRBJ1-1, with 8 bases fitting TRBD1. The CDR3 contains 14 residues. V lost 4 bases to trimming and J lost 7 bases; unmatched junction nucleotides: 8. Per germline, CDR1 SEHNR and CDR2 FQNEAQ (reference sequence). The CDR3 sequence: CASSSIRGRVEAFF. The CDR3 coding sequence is TGTGCCAGCAGCTCGATCAGGGGGCGGGTTGAAGCTTTCTTT.

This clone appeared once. The CDR3 DNA reads as TGTGCCAGCAGCCTCCGGGACAGGGGAAACTATGGCTACACCTTC. Translating gives CASSLRDRGNYGYTF. The chain has TRBV6-5 and TRBJ1-2; 10 bases line up with TRBD1. This CDR3 has 15 residues. Germline CDR1 is MNHEY and CDR2 is SVGAGI. With 6 bases clipped from V and 2 bases from J, the junction kept 6 bases outside the gene matches.